This T cell receptor (beta chain) comes out of a study of T cell responses to AZD1222 COVID-19 vaccine. Overall study context: Timing groups of about 4 and about 12 weeks for second doses were pooled.

Clones were read by immunoSEQ multiplex PCR, and TCRdb kept only the in-frame ones, dropping some. The repertoire consists of 150,000 to 200,000 clones, with almost 95% occurring once and the leading ten covering 1% to 1.5%. V gave up 0 bases and J gave up 0 bases, with 6 bases separating them. Per germline, CDR1 LGHDT and CDR2 YNNKEL (reference sequence). This CDR3 is 15 amino acids long. The clonotype comes from an adult in good health. V and J are TRBV3-1 (or the pseudogene TRBV3-2) and TRBJ1-5; D unresolved. The sample was peripheral blood, taken on day 0 of AZD1222 vaccination. CDR3 in amino acids: CASSQELDSNQPQHF. For the CDR3, the DNA is TGTGCCAGCAGCCAAGAGCTGGATAGCAATCAGCCCCAGCATTTT.